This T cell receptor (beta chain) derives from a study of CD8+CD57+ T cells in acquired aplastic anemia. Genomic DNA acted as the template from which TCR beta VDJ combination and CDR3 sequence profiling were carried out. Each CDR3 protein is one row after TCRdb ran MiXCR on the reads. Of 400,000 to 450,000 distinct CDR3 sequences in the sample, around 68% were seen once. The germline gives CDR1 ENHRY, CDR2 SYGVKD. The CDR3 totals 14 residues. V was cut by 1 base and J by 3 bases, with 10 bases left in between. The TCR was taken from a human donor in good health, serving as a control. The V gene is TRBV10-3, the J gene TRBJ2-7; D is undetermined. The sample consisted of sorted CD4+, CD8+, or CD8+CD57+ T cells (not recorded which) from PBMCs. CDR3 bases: TGTGCCATCAGTGAGTGGGCCAGGAACTACGAGCAGTACTTC. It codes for CAISEWARNYEQYF.